In this sample, the clone carrying this T cell receptor (beta chain) turned up once. The data are from a study of blood T cell repertoires in COVID-19. Study-wide context: Both acute and convalescent COVID-19 samples were obtained from the United States, Italy and Spain. Sources were T cells, B-cell-depleted T cells, or PBMCs; the material itself was cDNA or gDNA.

This CDR3 has 15 amino acids. The V gene's germline CDR1 is SGDLS and CDR2 YYNGEE. Deletions cut 0 bases from V and 2 bases from J, with 11 bases between. Original processing methods: Amplification from reference gene primers served as the basis for estimated nucleated cell counts. The table came from immunoSEQ multiplex PCR; TCRdb's copy has only in-frame clones and leaves some out. V and J calls and clone size are those listed in that table; D and trimming were worked out from the DNA. The table lists roughly 86,000 clones, more than 65% of them singletons. This chain uses TRBV9 with TRBJ1-2, with D perhaps TRBD1 (5 bases). The sample taken for sequencing was peripheral blood. The sequence derives from a man in his 60s with acute or convalescent COVID-19. CDR3 loop: CASSVGQSSNYGYTF. DNA of the CDR3: TGTGCCAGCAGCGTAGGACAGTCCTCCAACTATGGCTACACCTTC. The whole variable domain, filled in from reference TRBV9 and TRBJ1-2, reads DSGVTQTPKHLITATGQRVTLRCSPRSGDLSVYWYQQSLDQGLQFLIQYYNGEERAKGNILERFSAQQFPDLHSELNLSSLELGDSALYFCASSVGQSSNYGYTFGSGTRLTVV.